This TCR beta chain was profiled in a study of blood T cells in healthy people across ages. Points from the study as a whole: Naive CD4+ cell counts and diversity both ran higher in long-lived than in aged donors. TCR beta diversity tracked closely with naive T cell percentage. Roughly linearly, TCR beta diversity per million T cells fell as age increased.

This clonotype has more than one count but fewer than ten. The target antigen is unknown. A sample-barcoded 5' primer and a J-beta primer mix were used in a second PCR of roughly 7 to 11 cycles. TCRdb ran MiXCR on the 5' RACE reads and lists one entry per CDR3 protein. The sample shows 1.5 million to 2 million distinct CDR3 sequences, roughly 43% of them seen only once. No fewer than 5.5 micrograms of total RNA were isolated from every sample. V dropped 5 bases and J dropped 0; count of bases not matched to a gene: 3. The CDR3 extends over 16 amino acids. Germline values: CDR1 SGHRS, CDR2 YFSETQ. V usage is TRBV5-1 and J usage is TRBJ2-1; TRBD2 matches 12 bases. The sequenced material came from blood. The source is a human donor in good health. CDR3 sequence (DNA): TGCGCCAGCAGACTAGCGGGGGGCGGCTCCTACAATGAGCAGTTCTTC. It encodes CASRLAGGGSYNEQFF.